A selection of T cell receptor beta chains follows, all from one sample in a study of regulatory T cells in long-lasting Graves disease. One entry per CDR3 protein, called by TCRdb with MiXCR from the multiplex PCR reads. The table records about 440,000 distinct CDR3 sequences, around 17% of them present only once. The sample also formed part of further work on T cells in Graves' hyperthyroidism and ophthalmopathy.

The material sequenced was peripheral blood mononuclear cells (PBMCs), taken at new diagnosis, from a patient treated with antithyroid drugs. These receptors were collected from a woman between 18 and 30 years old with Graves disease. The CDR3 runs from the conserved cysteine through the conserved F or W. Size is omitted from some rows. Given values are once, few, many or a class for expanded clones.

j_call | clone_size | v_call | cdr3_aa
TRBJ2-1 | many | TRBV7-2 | CASSWSLADPYNEQFF
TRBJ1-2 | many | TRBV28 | CASRGDSGSLRGYTF
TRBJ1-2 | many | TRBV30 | CASYPGTGGKYGYTF
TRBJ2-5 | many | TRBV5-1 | CASSTGQGEETQYF
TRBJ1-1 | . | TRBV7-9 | CASSQNAGAEGAFF
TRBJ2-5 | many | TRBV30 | CAWSKGGPETQYF
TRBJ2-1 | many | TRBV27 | CASKTGIEQFF
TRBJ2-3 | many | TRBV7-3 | CASSLLGLAGVGDTQYF
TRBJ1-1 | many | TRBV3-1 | CASSQDGGGGPEAFF
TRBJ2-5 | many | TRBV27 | CASRRRGQETQYF
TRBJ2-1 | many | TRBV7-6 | CASSQGTGDLYNEQFF
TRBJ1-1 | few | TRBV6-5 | CASSLTGWDTEAFF
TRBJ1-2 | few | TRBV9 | CASSVGQTNYGYTF
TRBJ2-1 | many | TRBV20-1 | CSATSSYNEQFF
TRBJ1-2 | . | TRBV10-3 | CAISGGQGAPNYGYTF
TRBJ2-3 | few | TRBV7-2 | CASSPYPKGGGRDTQYF
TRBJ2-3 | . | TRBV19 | CASSSSKWERTDTQYF
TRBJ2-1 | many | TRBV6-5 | CASSYRIWGSANEQFF
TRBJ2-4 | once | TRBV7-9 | CASSTTSGSYIQYF
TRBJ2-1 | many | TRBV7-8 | CASSSDRITYNEQFF
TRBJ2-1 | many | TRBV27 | CASSFGSGAVSGSFYNEQFF
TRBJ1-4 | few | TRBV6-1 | CASSESSVNEKLFF
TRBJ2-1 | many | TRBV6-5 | CASSYSTSNEQFF
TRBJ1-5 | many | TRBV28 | CASSFLNKPQHF
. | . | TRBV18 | CASSPLTGASSETQYF
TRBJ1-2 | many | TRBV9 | CASSVDVGSTNYGYTF
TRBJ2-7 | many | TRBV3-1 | CASSRQSREQYF
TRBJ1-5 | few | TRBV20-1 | CSASQGVIQPQHF
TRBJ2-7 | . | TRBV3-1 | CASSKILGSSYEQYF
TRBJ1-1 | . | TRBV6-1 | CAIWSKQGKAFF
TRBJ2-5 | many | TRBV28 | CASSTPTGTGEETQYF
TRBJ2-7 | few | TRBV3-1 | CASARGTSGYEQYF
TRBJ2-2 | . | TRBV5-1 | CASSPPENTGELFF
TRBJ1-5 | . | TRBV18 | CASSKDRLGNQPQHF
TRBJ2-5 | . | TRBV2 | CAFRGETQYF
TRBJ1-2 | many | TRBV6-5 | CASSLSGADGYTF
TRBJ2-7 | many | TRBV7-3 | CASSLMAVGAEQYF
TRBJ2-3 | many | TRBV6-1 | CASSGSGTLRTGGTQYF
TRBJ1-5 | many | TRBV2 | CASSAQIDQPQHF
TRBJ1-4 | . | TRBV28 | CASSPTGESKLFF
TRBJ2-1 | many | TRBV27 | CASSFPRTSGNYNEQFF
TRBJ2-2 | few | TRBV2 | CASSAQNTGELFF
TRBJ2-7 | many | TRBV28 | CASTMGGLNSYEQYF
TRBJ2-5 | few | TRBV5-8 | CASRNPTETQYF
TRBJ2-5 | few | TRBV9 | CASSVASTGDQETQYF
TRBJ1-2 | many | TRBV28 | CASSLLPLANYGYTF
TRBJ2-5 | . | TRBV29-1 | CSVRLAGGPGTQYF
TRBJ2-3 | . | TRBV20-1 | CSASVEPPDTQYF
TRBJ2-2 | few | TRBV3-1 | CASSAVRGRANTGELFF
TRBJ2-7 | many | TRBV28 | CASSFGVAGGHRGEQYF
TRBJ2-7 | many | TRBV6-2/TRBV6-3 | CASTNPKGYEQYF
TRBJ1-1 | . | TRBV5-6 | CASSLAAITEAFF
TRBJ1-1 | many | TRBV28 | CASSLGVWGAFF
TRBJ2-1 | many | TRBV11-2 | CASSSIKGLAGGLYEQFF
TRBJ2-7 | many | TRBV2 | CASSIGTGGYEQYF
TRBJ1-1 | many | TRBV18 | CASSPWPLLGTPEAFF
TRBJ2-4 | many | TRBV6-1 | CASSREGLAKNIQYF
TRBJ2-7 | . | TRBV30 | CAWRMGSGNSYEQYF
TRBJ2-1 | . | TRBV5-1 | CASSLGLLTGLRSKNEQFF